The next 32 T cell receptor beta chains were all read from a single sample in a study of tumor and adjacent non-tumor tissue in lung cancer. The library came from three nested PCR rounds adapted from ARM-PCR protocols. In TCRdb, the multiplex PCR reads were re-called with MiXCR into one record per CDR3 protein. This sample has more than 55,000 distinct CDR3 sequences; roughly 60% occur once, and the top ten carry around a third. This sample's RNA came from whole unsorted tissue. Distant lung tissue was collected more than 3 cm away from the tumor edge. The sample comprised distant non-tumor lung tissue. The receptors here all came from a man between 65 and 85 years old with non-small cell lung cancer.

The chain joins TRBV5-1 to TRBJ2-1; 8 nucleotides align to TRBD2. Germline assignment: CDR1 SGHRS and CDR2 YFSETQ. This CDR3 comprises 15 residues. The junction had 9 bases not matched to a gene; V was cut back by 5 bases and J by 5 bases. CDR3 sequence: CASSYQELADNEQFF. The CDR3 region has the DNA TGCGCCAGCAGTTACCAGGAACTAGCGGACAATGAGCAGTTCTTC.

This chain connects TRBV29-1 to TRBJ2-5; no clear D. The V end was cut by 8 bases, the J end by 5 bases, with 18 bases between. CDR1 is SQVTM and CDR2 is ANQGSEA in the germline V gene. The CDR3 spans 13 residues. The CDR3 DNA sequence: TGCAGCTTTCGGGCTATGGGGTTCGAGACCCAGTACTTC. Its protein product is CSFRAMGFETQYF.

This clonotype was detected many times. V is TRBV6-5 and J is TRBJ1-3; D possibly corresponds to TRBD1 (6 bases). This CDR3 comprises 15 residues. CDR1 is MNHEY, CDR2 SVGAGI, per germline. V lost 5 bases to trimming and J lost 0 bases, with 11 bases between them. DNA of the CDR3: TGTGCCAGCAGTGACGGACAGAACTCTGGAAACACCATATATTTT. Amino acid sequence: CASSDGQNSGNTIYF.

This clonotype was seen at least ten times. The rearrangement links TRBV29-1 to TRBJ2-1; D may correspond to TRBD1 or TRBD2 (6 bases each). Between the trimmed V and J ends, which lost 4 bases and 9 bases, there was a span of 22 bases. This CDR3 comprises 15 residues. Germline CDR1 and CDR2: SQVTM and ANQGSEA. CDR3 coding DNA: TGCAGCGTTGTGGGTGCTAGAGGGGGGACGGGTGAGCAGTTCTTC. It specifies CSVVGARGGTGEQFF.

This clonotype was recorded many times. V usage is TRBV5-5 and J usage is TRBJ1-6, with D tentatively TRBD1 (5 bases). The V gene lost 4 bases and the J gene lost 14 bases, with 22 bases spanning the gap. Germline V CDR1 and CDR2: SGHKS, YYEKEE (reference sequence). The CDR3 has 15 residues. CDR3 in amino acids: CASSPTLVGGRSLHF. DNA for the CDR3: TGTGCCAGCAGCCCGACTTTGGTTGGGGGTCGCTCCCTCCACTTT.

The rearrangement links TRBV7-9 to TRBJ1-4; D remains ambiguous. Germline CDR1 and CDR2: SEHNR and FQNEAQ (reference sequence). V dropped 2 bases and J dropped 8 bases, with 6 bases sitting between them. CDR3 length: 12 residues. CDR3 residues: CASSLQREKLFF. The CDR3 coding sequence is TGTGCCAGCAGCTTACAAAGAGAAAAACTGTTTTTT.

Regarding this clonotype: A much larger clonotype is one base distant, so this may be a read error. In DNA, the CDR3 is TGCAGCGTTCTATCGGACAATAGGCCCAATGAGCAGATCTTC. Translation: CSVLSDNRPNEQIF. V usage is TRBV29-1 and J usage is TRBJ2-1; D may be TRBD1 (5 bases). The CDR3 has 14 amino acids. In germline, CDR1 is SQVTM, CDR2 ANQGSEA.

This clonotype has ten or more counts. The V call is TRBV5-5, the J call TRBJ1-5; TRBD1 might be the D (6 bases). The ends were cut back, 4 bases at V and 6 bases at J, with 14 bases in the middle. Looked up from germline, CDR1 is SGHKS and CDR2 is YYEKEE (reference sequence). This CDR3 comprises 14 residues. CDR3 amino acids: CASSPDSLCQPQHF. The CDR3 nucleotides are TGTGCCAGCAGCCCGGACAGCCTCTGTCAGCCCCAGCATTTT.

This clonotype occurred many times. The DNA of the CDR3 is TGCAGCGTTAGCCAGAATCAAGAGACCCAGTACTTC. Its protein product is CSVSQNQETQYF. The V gene is TRBV29-1, the J gene TRBJ2-5; D is uncertain. Germline V gene lookup returns CDR1 SQVTM and CDR2 ANQGSEA. V lost 5 bases and J lost 2, with 9 bases in between. The CDR3 is 12 amino acids.

A few counts support this clonotype. Likely a read error: the CDR3 ends without its conserved phenylalanine or tryptophan. The V and J genes are TRBV7-9 and TRBJ2-7; 8 bases are a match to TRBD2. Germline V gives CDR1 SEHNR, CDR2 FQNEAQ (reference sequence). Unmatched junction bases numbered 8, after V lost 5 bases and J lost 2 bases. The CDR3 totals 15 residues. The CDR3 nucleotides are TGTGCCAGCAGCGCTTTAGCGGGGAGCACCTACGAGCAGTACTCC. Its translation is CASSALAGSTYEQYS.

V and J are TRBV13 and TRBJ2-1, with D unresolved. The CDR3 runs to 14 residues. V lost 4 bases and J 1 base, leaving 8 bases between the germline ends. Germline V gives CDR1 PRHDT, CDR2 FYEKMQ (reference sequence). In DNA, the CDR3 is TGTGCCAGCAGCTATGTAGGGTCCTACAATGAGCAGTTCTTC. It yields the protein CASSYVGSYNEQFF.

This clonotype has just one count. Compared with germline, one end of the junction differs, possibly owing to a read error. The CDR3 reads CASSIGQPNTGAFF. The CDR3 nucleotides read TGTGCCAGTAGTATCGGACAGCCAAACACTGGAGCTTTCTTT. The V gene is TRBV19, the J gene TRBJ1-1, with D possibly being TRBD1 (6 bases). From germline, CDR1 is LNHDA and CDR2 SQIVND (reference sequence). The CDR3 is 14 residues long.

As regards this clonotype: An end of the junction does not agree with germline; a read error may underlie this. As DNA, the CDR3 is TGTGCCAGCTCATTCGGACTAGCGGGAGGTTATGAGCAGCTCTTC. It codes for CASSFGLAGGYEQLF. The V gene is TRBV18, the J gene TRBJ2-1, with 14 bases identical to TRBD2. CDR1 is KGHSH and CDR2 is LQKENI in the germline V gene. CDR3 size: 15 residues.

As to this clonotype: Compared with germline, one end of the junction differs, possibly owing to a read error. The chain combines TRBV10-3 with TRBJ1-2; D gene ambiguous. CDR1 ENHRY and CDR2 SYGVKD come from the germline V gene. The CDR3 has 13 residues. CDR3 bases: TGTGGCATCAGTGAGTCCCTCGCCCATGGCTACACCTTT. Translating it yields CGISESLAHGYTF.

This rearrangement joins TRBV7-9 to TRBJ2-1; D could derive from TRBD1 or TRBD2 (5 bases each). From germline, CDR1 is SEHNR and CDR2 FQNEAQ (reference sequence). The V end lost 4 bases, the J end lost 9 bases, and 28 bases lay between the germline ends. This CDR3 is 18 amino acids long. The CDR3 coding sequence is TGTGCCAGCAGCTCCCTCCTCGCCGGGACCCAAAACGGAGTTGAGCAGTTCTTC. This gives the protein CASSSLLAGTQNGVEQFF.

Regarding this clonotype: One junction end disagrees with the germline gene, perhaps due to a read error. The CDR3 spells CVSGLVGGRQYSYNEQFF. Here the CDR3 DNA reads TGTGTCAGCGGCTTAGTAGGGGGGAGGCAGTACTCCTACAATGAGCAGTTCTTC. This chain joins TRBV11-2 and TRBJ2-1; D possibly uses TRBD1 or TRBD2 (6 bases each). CDR1 and CDR2 from the germline V gene are SGHAT and FQNNGV. The CDR3 runs 18 residues.

In its sample, this clonotype was seen a few times. Given a much more abundant clone one base away, this may be a read error. The CDR3 loop is CNVGNRGLGEQYF. The CDR3 coding sequence is TGCAACGTTGGTAACAGGGGGCTAGGCGAGCAGTACTTC. The chain employs TRBV29-1 and TRBJ2-7, with TRBD1 matching over 9 bases. CDR1 SQVTM and CDR2 ANQGSEA come from the germline V gene. The length of the CDR3 is 13 residues.

This clonotype is a singleton in its sample. The junction departs from germline at one end; a sequencing error may be responsible. This rearrangement joins TRBV6-2 or TRBV6-3 to TRBJ2-2; a weak D match, TRBD2 (5 bases). Germline V gene data show CDR1 as MNHEY and CDR2 as SVGEGT. This CDR3 has 13 residues. The CDR3 bases are TGTGCCACCCAAGAGGGTTACACTGGGGAGCTGTTTTTT. The encoded protein is CATQEGYTGELFF.

The rearrangement uses TRBV7-9 and TRBJ2-5; D gene unclear. The CDR3 is 15 residues long. The V and J ends lost 1 base and 4 bases respectively, with 13 bases between them. Germline CDR1 reads SEHNR; CDR2 reads FQNEAQ (reference sequence). CDR3 nucleotides: TGTGCCAGCAGCTTAGTGGCAGGCCTAATAGAGACCCAGTACTTC. Protein product: CASSLVAGLIETQYF.

In this sample, this clonotype turned up many times. V is TRBV6-2 or TRBV6-3 and J is TRBJ2-5; TRBD2 agrees at 12 bases. The CDR3 runs to 18 residues. Trimming removed 3 bases from V and 3 bases from J; junction bases left unmatched: 11. CDR1 and CDR2 from the germline V gene are MNHEY and SVGEGT. Here the CDR3 reads CASSYPGLAGSGKETQYF. The CDR3 DNA reads as TGTGCCAGCAGTTATCCGGGACTAGCGGGTTCCGGTAAAGAGACCCAGTACTTC.

The chain combines TRBV6-6 with TRBJ2-5; D unresolved. From germline, CDR1 is MNHNY and CDR2 SVGAGI (reference sequence). V was cut by 11 bases and J by 2 bases, with 12 bases left in between. This CDR3 contains 12 residues. The CDR3 loop is CAYSYPQETQYF. CDR3 DNA: TGTGCCTACAGTTACCCTCAAGAGACCCAGTACTTC.

V and J are TRBV6-5 and TRBJ1-3; D remains unclear. CDR1 is MNHEY, CDR2 SVGAGI, per germline. The CDR3 spans 16 residues. The CDR3 is CISSHRTVNSGNTIYF. CDR3 DNA: TGTATCAGCAGTCACCGGACCGTAAACTCTGGAAACACCATATATTTT.

This clonotype was picked up a small number of times. A much more abundant neighbour one base away suggests this may be a read error. V gene TRBV4-1 combines with J gene TRBJ1-2; D might be TRBD1 (5 bases). Germline values: CDR1 MGHRA, CDR2 YSYEKL. The CDR3 is made up of 15 amino acids. The CDR3 DNA follows: TGCGCCAGCAGCCCGACAGTCTCCAATAACTATGACTACACCTTC. Protein product: CASSPTVSNNYDYTF.

Concerning this clonotype itself: Just one base apart from a much larger clone, this may be a read error. The gene calls are TRBV6-5 and TRBJ1-6; D is unclear. From germline, CDR1 is MNHEY and CDR2 SVGAGI. V lost 7 bases and J 7 bases, leaving 8 bases between the germline ends. This CDR3 has 12 amino acids. The CDR3 bases are TGTGCCAGCACTTCCTGGAATTCACCCCTCCACTTT. Translated: CASTSWNSPLHF.

The table lists this clonotype with many counts. This may be a read error, as it is one base from a much larger clone. The rearrangement joins TRBV11-2 to TRBJ2-2; perhaps TRBD2 as D (6 bases). Germline CDR1 and CDR2: SGHAT and FQNNGV. This CDR3 region has 16 residues. The CDR3 region is CASSPSGGVNTGELSF. The CDR3 DNA sequence: TGTGCCAGCAGCCCGAGCGGCGGGGTGAACACCGGGGAGCTGTCTTTT. The variable domain in full, completed from reference TRBV11-2 and TRBJ2-2, reads EAGVAQSPRYKIIEKRQSVAFWCNPISGHATLYWYQQILGQGPKLLIQFQNNGVVDDSQLPKDRFSAERLKGVDSTLKIQPAKLEDSAVYLCASSPSGGVNTGELSFGEGSRLTVL.

About this clonotype itself: A much larger clone differs by one base, so this may be a read error. V is TRBV5-6 and J is TRBJ2-1; 7 positions match TRBD2. Germline V gene data show CDR1 as SGHDT and CDR2 as YYEEEE. The CDR3 length is 13 residues. The CDR3 coding sequence is TGTGCCAGCAGCTTGGCGGGAGGCAATAAGCAGTTCTTC. Translating gives CASSLAGGNKQFF. The full variable domain, in which reference TRBV5-6 and TRBJ2-1 provide the parts outside the CDR3, is DAGVTQSPTHLIKTRGQQVTLRCSPKSGHDTVSWYQQALGQGPQFIFQYYEEEERQRGNFPDRFSGHQFPNYSSELNVNALLLGDSALYLCASSLAGGNKQFFGPGTRLTVL.

Regarding this clonotype: A much larger clone differs by one base, so this may be a read error. V gene TRBV28 combines with J gene TRBJ2-7; 7 nucleotides match TRBD1. Germline values: CDR1 MDHEN, CDR2 SYDVKM. This CDR3 spans 13 amino acids. V lost 6 bases and J lost 6; bases outside the gene matches: 8. The CDR3: CASRISTGPEQYF. In DNA form, the CDR3 reads TGTGCCAGCAGAATCTCGACAGGGCCCGAGCAGTACTTC.

About this clonotype: One end of the junction varies from germline; a read error may be responsible. The chain links TRBV11-3 to TRBJ2-1; 10 positions match TRBD2. The germline CDR1 and CDR2 sequences are SGHNT and YENEEA. This CDR3 spans 15 amino acids. This CDR3 is CASSLLAGVDSEQLF. The CDR3 DNA reads as TGTGCCAGCAGCCTTCTAGCGGGGGTTGACAGTGAGCAGCTCTTC.

This clonotype was detected only once. The junction departs from the called germline gene at one end, perhaps through a read error. The DNA of the CDR3 is TGTGCCAGCAGTCCCGCAGGGGCCGGGACCAACGTCCTTACTTTC. Translating it yields CASSPAGAGTNVLTF. The gene calls are TRBV6-1 and TRBJ2-6; D is possibly TRBD1 (6 bases). Germline V CDR1 and CDR2: MNHNS, SASEGT. The CDR3 is 15 residues long.

The chain recombines TRBV10-3 with TRBJ2-5; 8 bases match TRBD2. CDR3 length: 15 amino acids. Germline CDR1 is ENHRY and CDR2 is SYGVKD. After removal of 4 bases from V and 10 bases from J, the junction contained 14 bases not matched to a gene. The CDR3 DNA sequence: TGTGCCATCAGTGCCCTAACGGGAGGGCCTCAGAGCCAGTACTTC. Its translation is CAISALTGGPQSQYF.

This clonotype has ten or more counts. The chain recombines TRBV29-1 with TRBJ2-3; 7 bases line up with TRBD2. This CDR3 is 14 amino acids long. Germline V CDR1 and CDR2: SQVTM, ANQGSEA. The V and J ends lost 1 base and 6 bases, in that order; junction bases with no gene match: 7. The CDR3 region is CSVEVPWEGDTQYF. The CDR3, as DNA: TGCAGCGTTGAAGTCCCGTGGGAGGGCGATACGCAGTATTTT.

This clonotype occurred many times. This rearrangement joins TRBV12-3 or TRBV12-4 to TRBJ2-2; D unresolved. Trimming pared 4 bases from V and 1 base from J, leaving 4 bases between. There are 13 residues in the CDR3. Here the CDR3 DNA reads TGTGCCAGCAGTTCCCGGAACACCGGGGAGCTGTTTTTT. This translates into CASSSRNTGELFF.